These 27 T cell receptor beta chains were all obtained from the same sample, sequenced in a study of blood T cells in healthy people across ages. The authors ran a second PCR of 7 to 11 cycles using a sample-barcoded 5' primer and a J-beta primer mix. Using its own MiXCR run on the 5' RACE reads, TCRdb lists one record per CDR3 protein. The data hold hundreds of thousands of distinct CDR3 sequences, with more than 25% observed a single time. Sequencing was performed on blood. The receptors were gathered from a woman older than 75 in good health.

Points on this clonotype: A much larger clone lies one base from this, so it may be a read error. The CDR3 protein is CSSRTGSNEQFF. The CDR3 DNA is TGCAGCTCCCGGACAGGAAGCAATGAGCAGTTCTTC. This chain joins TRBV29-1 and TRBJ2-1; 7 bases line up with TRBD1. The V gene's germline CDR1 is SQVTM and CDR2 ANQGSEA. V was clipped by 8 bases and J by 6 bases; unmatched bases: 7. This CDR3 spans 12 amino acids.

This clonotype was observed a few times. This may stem from a read error, because a much larger clone lies one nucleotide away. The chain joins TRBV7-6 to TRBJ2-5; D not certain. This CDR3 spans 14 amino acids. CDR1 and CDR2 (germline): SGHVS, FNYEAQ. Trimming removed 11 bases from V and 5 bases from J, with 21 bases in between. The chain's CDR3 is CAGGATISFETQYF. The CDR3 region has the DNA TGTGCCGGCGGAGCGACAATTAGTTTCGAGACCCAGTACTTC.

Comments on this clonotype: A much larger clone sits a single nucleotide away, making a read error possible. CDR3 sequence: CASSLTRVNERFF. DNA for the CDR3: TGTGCCAGCAGTTTAACCAGGGTTAATGAGCGGTTCTTC. This chain links TRBV12-3 or TRBV12-4 with TRBJ2-1, with D perhaps matching TRBD1 (5 bases). The CDR3 is 13 amino acids.

This clonotype was seen repeatedly, ten times or more. The chain carries TRBV6-2 or TRBV6-3 and TRBJ2-3; 7 bases match TRBD1. The CDR3 is 16 residues long. Germline lookup yields CDR1 MNHEY and CDR2 SVGEGT. V gave up 7 bases and J gave up 3 bases; unmatched junction bases: 13. The CDR3 sequence is CASTRQGGVRTDTQYF. The CDR3, as DNA: TGTGCCAGCACTCGTCAAGGGGGCGTTAGGACAGATACGCAGTATTTT.

This clonotype was seen more than once but under ten times. This may be a read error: a much more frequent sequence differs by one nucleotide. J is TRBJ2-1 and V is TRBV24-1; 10 positions match TRBD2. Germline assignment: CDR1 KGHDR and CDR2 SFDVKD. CDR3 length: 15 amino acids. The CDR3 loop reads CAASDFSGGLYEQFF. Written as DNA, the CDR3 is TGTGCCGCCAGTGATTTTAGCGGGGGGTTGTATGAGCAGTTCTTC.

V gene TRBV5-4 combines with J gene TRBJ1-2; possible D gene TRBD1, 6 bases. The germline gives CDR1 SGHNT, CDR2 YYREEE (reference sequence). The CDR3 has 15 residues. Between the trimmed V and J ends, which lost 5 bases and 0 bases, there was a span of 14 bases. The CDR3 nucleotides read TGTGCCAGCAGGGGGCAGGGGAATGCTAACTATGGCTACACCTTC. It encodes CASRGQGNANYGYTF.

This clonotype was detected many times. The CDR3 reads CASSRLAGADTGELFF. In DNA, the CDR3 is TGTGCCAGCAGTCGGCTAGCGGGGGCCGACACCGGGGAGCTGTTTTTT. The V and J genes are TRBV12-3 or TRBV12-4 and TRBJ2-2; 10 bases are a match to TRBD2. The CDR3 runs to 16 residues. V was clipped by 5 bases and J by 3 bases; unmatched bases: 6.

V gene TRBV3-1 combines with J gene TRBJ2-4; D could derive from TRBD1 or TRBD2 (5 bases each). TRBJ2-7 matches the DNA end more closely, so the J call is doubtful. There are 14 residues in the CDR3. Per germline, CDR1 LGHDT and CDR2 YNNKEL (reference sequence). CDR3 in DNA: TGTGCCAGCAGCCCCGGGACCCGAACCTACGAGCAGTACTTC. Translating it yields CASSPGTRTYEQYF.

In the case of this clonotype: Being one base from a much bigger clone, this may be a read error. V gene TRBV20-1 combines with J gene TRBJ1-2; tentatively, D is TRBD1 (5 bases). The CDR3 length is 14 residues. The germline gives CDR1 DFQATT, CDR2 SNEGSKA (reference sequence). The CDR3 bases are TGCAGTGTTAGAGATGGGACCGACAACTATGGCTACACCTTC. Amino acids: CSVRDGTDNYGYTF.

This clonotype has a handful of counts. The CDR3: CASSFGGGGLTEAFF. The CDR3 nucleotides are TGTGCCAGCAGTTTTGGGGGTGGAGGGTTAACTGAAGCTTTCTTT. The chain carries TRBV28 and TRBJ1-1; D might be TRBD1 (5 bases). The CDR3 has 15 residues. Germline values: CDR1 MDHEN, CDR2 SYDVKM. V shed 3 bases and J shed 5 bases, with 16 bases lying between them.

V usage is TRBV14 and J usage is TRBJ2-5; unclear D gene. Trimming removed 1 base at V and 4 bases at J, with 22 bases between. The CDR3 length is 18 residues. Germline CDR1 is SGHDN and CDR2 is FVKESK. This chain's CDR3 is CASSQGKVTVRLGETQYF. For the CDR3, the DNA is TGTGCCAGCAGCCAAGGAAAGGTTACAGTTAGGCTTGGAGAGACCCAGTACTTC.

This clonotype showed up just a few times. The gene calls are TRBV27 and TRBJ1-5; D unresolved. This CDR3 is 15 amino acids long. V was trimmed by 5 bases and J by 2 bases, leaving 13 bases between them. Germline lookup yields CDR1 MNHEY and CDR2 SMNVEV (reference sequence). The CDR3 coding sequence is TGTGCCAGCAGTCCTTCCTCGAGGCGCAATCAGCCCCAGCATTTT. It encodes CASSPSSRRNQPQHF.

This clonotype was counted many times. The V and J genes are TRBV6-5 and TRBJ2-3, with TRBD2 matching 8 bases. Germline-derived CDR1 and CDR2 are MNHEY and SVGAGI. The CDR3 consists of 14 residues. V lost 0 bases and J lost 4; bases outside the gene matches: 0. CDR3 in DNA: TGTGCCAGCAGTTACTCGGGACTAGCAGATACGCAGTATTTT. This gives the protein CASSYSGLADTQYF.

V and J are TRBV12-3 or TRBV12-4 and TRBJ2-3; D might be TRBD1 or TRBD2, each matching 6 bases. The CDR3 extends over 18 amino acids. Trimming cost V 2 bases and J 3 bases, with 21 bases left between them. CDR3: CASSLRGGRTVLTDTQYF. The CDR3 DNA reads as TGTGCCAGCAGTTTAAGAGGTGGGAGGACAGTGTTAACAGATACGCAGTATTTT.

Of note for this clonotype: A much larger clone lies one base from this, so it may be a read error. V gene TRBV7-9 combines with J gene TRBJ2-7, with TRBD2 matching over 8 bases. The V segment lost 6 bases and the J segment 2 bases; nucleotides outside the gene matches: 9. CDR1 and CDR2 from the germline V gene are SEHNR and FQNEAQ (reference sequence). CDR3 size: 15 residues. The CDR3 spells CASRGSGGPPYEQYF. The CDR3 nucleotides read TGTGCCAGCAGGGGCAGCGGGGGCCCCCCCTACGAGCAGTACTTC.

Points on this clonotype: It may be a read error: a sequence one base away is much more abundant. This rearrangement joins TRBV6-2 or TRBV6-3 to TRBJ2-1; D is unresolved. The germline V gene has CDR1 MNHEY and CDR2 SVGEGT. Deletions cut 3 bases from V and 5 bases from J, with 17 bases between. The CDR3 extends over 16 amino acids. CDR3 amino acids: CASSYFKGMGNNEQFF. In nucleotides, the CDR3 is TGTGCCAGCAGTTATTTTAAAGGGATGGGGAACAATGAGCAGTTCTTC.

This clonotype appeared a few times. V usage is TRBV20-1 and J usage is TRBJ1-5, with TRBD1 matching over 7 bases. The ends lost 0 bases at V and 5 bases at J; junction bases unmatched: 4. CDR1 is DFQATT and CDR2 is SNEGSKA in the germline V gene (reference sequence). The CDR3 runs 14 residues. CDR3 in DNA: TGCAGTGCTAGAGATTTCAGGGGGTATCAGCCCCAGCATTTT. Translating it yields CSARDFRGYQPQHF.

CDR3 in DNA: TGTGCCAGCAGCCAAGTCCGTAGCGGGGCGGACAATGAGCAGTACTTC. Protein: CASSQVRSGADNEQYF. V usage is TRBV4-2 and J usage is TRBJ2-5; 8 bases are shared with TRBD2. V trimming: 1 base; J trimming: 11 bases; junction bases outside the gene matches: 15. The CDR3 is 16 amino acids. Germline assignment: CDR1 LGHNA and CDR2 YNFKEQ.

This clonotype has a count of ten or more. The rearrangement links TRBV20-1 to TRBJ2-1, with a tentative D call TRBD2 (7 bases). Trimming left V 5 bases short and J 4 bases short, with 12 bases between. The CDR3 covers 13 residues. Looked up from germline, CDR1 is DFQATT and CDR2 is SNEGSKA (reference sequence). CDR3 bases: TGCAGTGCTCTGAGGGGGGGGTACAATGAGCAGTTCTTC. This sequence encodes CSALRGGYNEQFF.

This clonotype was counted ten times or more. The genes are TRBV20-1 and TRBJ2-3, with D uncertain. Trimming took 4 bases from V and 0 from J, leaving 2 bases between them. The length of the CDR3 is 11 residues. CDR1 DFQATT and CDR2 SNEGSKA come from the germline V gene (reference sequence). The CDR3 here is CSATSTDTQYF. CDR3 DNA: TGCAGTGCTACCAGCACAGATACGCAGTATTTT.

This clonotype was counted many times. This rearrangement joins TRBV12-3 or TRBV12-4 to TRBJ2-1; 7 bases are a match to TRBD2. This CDR3 has 16 residues. Trimming removed 3 bases from V and 4 bases from J; junction bases left unmatched: 9. The CDR3 DNA reads as TGTGCCAGCAGTTTCCAGACGGGGGGTAAATACAATGAGCAGTTCTTC. It translates to CASSFQTGGKYNEQFF.

This clonotype was counted at least ten times. The chain combines TRBV18 with TRBJ2-5; D perhaps matches TRBD1 (5 bases). CDR3 length: 14 amino acids. The V and J ends lost 3 bases and 2 bases respectively, with 10 bases between them. Germline V lookup: CDR1 KGHSH, CDR2 LQKENI. In DNA, the CDR3 is TGTGCCAGCTCACCGGTGGACACACAAGAGACCCAGTACTTC. This translates into CASSPVDTQETQYF.

The chain combines TRBV12-3 or TRBV12-4 with TRBJ2-2; TRBD1 agrees at 7 bases. The V gene end was trimmed by 6 bases and the J gene end by 6 bases; junction bases not matched to a gene: 7. The CDR3 length is 14 residues. This CDR3 reads CASRDRAGAGELFF. CDR3 nucleotides: TGTGCCAGCAGAGACAGGGCTGGGGCCGGGGAGCTGTTTTTT.

The CDR3 reads CSARPSGTGGKETQYF. The CDR3 nucleotides are TGCAGTGCCCGCCCGTCCGGGACAGGGGGCAAGGAGACCCAGTACTTC. This chain links TRBV20-1 with TRBJ2-5, with 12 bases matching TRBD1. The germline gives CDR1 DFQATT, CDR2 SNEGSKA (reference sequence). The CDR3 runs 16 residues. The V and J ends lost 6 bases and 5 bases, in that order; junction bases with no gene match: 13.

Of note for this clonotype: This may be a read error, as it is one base from a much larger clone. A read error is likely, as this CDR3 ends without the conserved phenylalanine or tryptophan. V usage is TRBV5-4 and J usage is TRBJ2-5; tentatively, D is TRBD1 (6 bases). Judging by the DNA end, TRBJ2-7 fits better; the J call may be wrong. This CDR3 spans 13 amino acids. Germline-derived CDR1 and CDR2 are SGHNT and YYREEE (reference sequence). CDR3 in DNA: TGTGCCAGCAGCTCGGACAGTCTTTACGAGCAGTACTAC. Its translation: CASSSDSLYEQYY.

This clonotype was detected ten times or more. V is TRBV5-1 and J is TRBJ2-5; a possible D gene is TRBD2 (6 bases). CDR3 size: 15 residues. V was shortened by 5 bases and J by 2 bases, with 16 bases between the two germline ends. CDR1 SGHRS and CDR2 YFSETQ come from the germline V gene. The CDR3 sequence is CASSPGTGVQETQYF. As DNA, the CDR3 is TGCGCCAGCAGTCCCGGGACGGGAGTTCAAGAGACCCAGTACTTC.

This clonotype was recorded many times. V is TRBV6-6 and J is TRBJ2-1; D is unclear. The CDR3 loop spans 12 amino acids. Trimming stripped 2 bases from V and 10 bases from J, with 9 bases between. Germline V gene lookup returns CDR1 MNHNY and CDR2 SVGAGI (reference sequence). CDR3 residues: CASSYDIQEQFF. The CDR3 coding sequence is TGTGCCAGCAGTTACGACATCCAAGAGCAGTTCTTC.